The 5 T cell receptor beta chains below come from one sample, sequenced in a study of blood T cells in healthy people across ages. Using a J-beta primer mix together with a sample-barcoded 5' primer, a second PCR was run for about 6 to 11 cycles. TCRdb re-called the 5' RACE reads with MiXCR, one entry per CDR3 protein. The table includes 1.5 million to 2 million distinct CDR3 sequences, 40% to 55% detected once. Sequenced material: blood. These receptors all stem from a woman between 40 and 50 years old in good health.

This clonotype was detected a few times. V is TRBV29-1 and J is TRBJ1-2; 8 bases are shared with TRBD1. V lost 7 bases, J lost 7 bases, and 8 bases stayed unmatched. Germline loops: CDR1 SQVTM, CDR2 ANQGSEA. The CDR3 runs 12 residues. The CDR3 DNA reads as TGCAGCGCCTCGGGACAGGCAGCTGGCTACACCTTC. This gives the protein CSASGQAAGYTF. The full variable domain, in which reference TRBV29-1 and TRBJ1-2 provide the parts outside the CDR3, is SAVISQKPSRDICQRGTSLTIQCQVDSQVTMMFWYRQQPGQSLTLIATANQGSEATYESGFVIDKFPISRPNLTFSTLTVSNMSPEDSSIYLCSASGQAAGYTFGSGTRLTVV.

The V gene is TRBV5-6, the J gene TRBJ1-2, with D maybe TRBD1 (5 bases). The CDR3 contains 17 residues. V shed 5 bases and J shed 2 bases, with 22 bases lying between them. Looked up from germline, CDR1 is SGHDT and CDR2 is YYEEEE. The CDR3 protein is CASSLHGTSIKNYGYTF. CDR3 bases: TGTGCCAGCAGTCTACACGGGACCTCCATAAAAAACTATGGCTACACCTTC.

The rearrangement links TRBV9 to TRBJ1-4; 7 bases match TRBD1. V was clipped by 3 bases and J by 4 bases; unmatched bases: 9. The CDR3 is 16 amino acids. Germline V gives CDR1 SGDLS, CDR2 YYNGEE. This chain's CDR3 is CASSGPQGGVNEKLFF. The CDR3 bases are TGTGCCAGCAGCGGGCCCCAGGGGGGGGTTAATGAAAAACTGTTTTTT. The whole variable domain, remainder taken from reference TRBV9 and TRBJ1-4, is DSGVTQTPKHLITATGQRVTLRCSPRSGDLSVYWYQQSLDQGLQFLIQYYNGEERAKGNILERFSAQQFPDLHSELNLSSLELGDSALYFCASSGPQGGVNEKLFFGSGTQLSVL.

The V call is TRBV4-2, the J call TRBJ1-4, with D perhaps matching TRBD1 (5 bases). Germline CDR1 reads LGHNA; CDR2 reads YNFKEQ. V was shortened by 5 bases and J by 3 bases, with 13 bases between the two germline ends. The CDR3 spans 15 residues. Here the CDR3 reads CASSSRGDSNEKLFF. The CDR3 DNA is TGTGCCAGCAGCTCCCGGGGGGATTCTAATGAAAAACTGTTTTTT.

The J gene is TRBJ1-5, the V gene TRBV7-9; TRBD1 might be the D (6 bases). V lost 5 bases and J lost 9, with 17 bases in between. This CDR3 contains 14 residues. CDR1 SEHNR and CDR2 FQNEAQ come from the germline V gene (reference sequence). For the CDR3, the DNA is TGTGCCAGCAGCGTAGGGCAGGGGACGGGGCCCCAGCATTTT. This gives the protein CASSVGQGTGPQHF.